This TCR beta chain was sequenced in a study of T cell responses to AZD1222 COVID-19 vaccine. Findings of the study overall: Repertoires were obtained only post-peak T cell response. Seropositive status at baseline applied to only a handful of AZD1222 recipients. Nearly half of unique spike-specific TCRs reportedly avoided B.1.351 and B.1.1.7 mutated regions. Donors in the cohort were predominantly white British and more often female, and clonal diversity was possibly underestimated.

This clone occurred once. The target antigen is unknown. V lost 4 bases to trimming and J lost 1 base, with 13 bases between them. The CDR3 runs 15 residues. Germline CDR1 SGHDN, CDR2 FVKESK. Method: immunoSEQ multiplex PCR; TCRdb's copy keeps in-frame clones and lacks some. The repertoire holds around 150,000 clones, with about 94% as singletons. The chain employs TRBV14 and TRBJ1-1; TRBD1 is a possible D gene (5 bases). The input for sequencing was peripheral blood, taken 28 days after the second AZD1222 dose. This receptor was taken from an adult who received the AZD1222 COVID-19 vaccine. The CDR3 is CASSLTGGANTEAFF. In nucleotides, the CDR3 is TGTGCCAGCAGCCTCACGGGGGGTGCGAACACTGAAGCTTTCTTT.